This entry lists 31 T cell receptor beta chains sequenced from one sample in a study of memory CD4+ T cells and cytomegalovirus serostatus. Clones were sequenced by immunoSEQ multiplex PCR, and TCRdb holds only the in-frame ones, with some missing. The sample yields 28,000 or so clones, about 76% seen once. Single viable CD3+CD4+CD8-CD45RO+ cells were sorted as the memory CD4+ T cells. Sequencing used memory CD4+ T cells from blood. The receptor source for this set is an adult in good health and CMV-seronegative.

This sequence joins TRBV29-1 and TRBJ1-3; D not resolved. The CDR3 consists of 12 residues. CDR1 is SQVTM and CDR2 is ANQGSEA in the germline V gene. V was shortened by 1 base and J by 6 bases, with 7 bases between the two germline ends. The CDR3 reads CSVEVTENTIYF. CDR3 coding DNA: TGCAGCGTTGAAGTCACTGAAAACACCATATATTTT.

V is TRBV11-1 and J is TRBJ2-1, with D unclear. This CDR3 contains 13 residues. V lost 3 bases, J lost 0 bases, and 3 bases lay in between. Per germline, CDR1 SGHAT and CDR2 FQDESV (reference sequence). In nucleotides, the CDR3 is TGTGCCAGCAGCTTTGGCTCCTACAATGAGCAGTTCTTC. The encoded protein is CASSFGSYNEQFF.

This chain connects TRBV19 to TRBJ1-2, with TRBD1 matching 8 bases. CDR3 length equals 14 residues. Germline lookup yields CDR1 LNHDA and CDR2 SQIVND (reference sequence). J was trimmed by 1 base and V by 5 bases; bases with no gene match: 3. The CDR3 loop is CASSRGQVNYGYTF. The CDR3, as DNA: TGTGCCAGTAGTCGGGGACAGGTTAACTATGGCTACACCTTC.

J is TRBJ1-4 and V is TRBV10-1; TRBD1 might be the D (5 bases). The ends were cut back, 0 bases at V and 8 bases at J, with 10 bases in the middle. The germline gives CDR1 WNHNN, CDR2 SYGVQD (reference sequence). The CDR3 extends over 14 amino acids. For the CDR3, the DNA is TGCGCCAGCAGTGAGTCCCAGGGCTTCGAAAAACTGTTTTTT. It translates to CASSESQGFEKLFF.

CDR3 bases: TGTGCCAGCAGCAAAGCGGCCTTCTACAATCAGCCCCAGCATTTT. Translating it yields CASSKAAFYNQPQHF. The chain recombines TRBV6-5 with TRBJ1-5; D uncertain. The germline gives CDR1 MNHEY, CDR2 SVGAGI. CDR3 length equals 15 residues. Trimming took off 6 bases at V and 3 bases at J, with 15 bases between the two ends.

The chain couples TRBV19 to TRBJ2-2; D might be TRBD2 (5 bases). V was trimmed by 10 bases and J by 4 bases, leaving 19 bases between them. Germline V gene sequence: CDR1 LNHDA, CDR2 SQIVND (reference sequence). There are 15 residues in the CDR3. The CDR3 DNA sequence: TGTGCCACCCGTTGGCGGGCGGAATTCACCGGGGAGCTGTTTTTT. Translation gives CATRWRAEFTGELFF.

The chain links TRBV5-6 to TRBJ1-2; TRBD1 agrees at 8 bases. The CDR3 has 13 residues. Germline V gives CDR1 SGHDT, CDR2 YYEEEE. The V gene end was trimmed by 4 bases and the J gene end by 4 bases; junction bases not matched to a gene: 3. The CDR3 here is CASSATGGYGYTF. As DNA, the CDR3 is TGTGCCAGCAGCGCTACAGGGGGCTATGGCTACACCTTC. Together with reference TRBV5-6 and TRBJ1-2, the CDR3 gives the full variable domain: DAGVTQSPTHLIKTRGQQVTLRCSPKSGHDTVSWYQQALGQGPQFIFQYYEEEERQRGNFPDRFSGHQFPNYSSELNVNALLLGDSALYLCASSATGGYGYTFGSGTRLTVV.

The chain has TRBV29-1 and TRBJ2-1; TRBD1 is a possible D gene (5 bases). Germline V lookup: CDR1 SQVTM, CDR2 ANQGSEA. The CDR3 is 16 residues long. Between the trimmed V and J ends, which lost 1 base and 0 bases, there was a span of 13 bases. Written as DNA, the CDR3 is TGCAGCGTTGAAGCCTCAACAGGTAGCTCCTACAATGAGCAGTTCTTC. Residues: CSVEASTGSSYNEQFF.

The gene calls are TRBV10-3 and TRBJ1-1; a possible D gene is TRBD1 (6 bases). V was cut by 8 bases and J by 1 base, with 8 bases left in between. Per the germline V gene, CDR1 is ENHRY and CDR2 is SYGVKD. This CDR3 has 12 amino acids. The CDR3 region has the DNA TGTGCCATCGGGGGACAGAACACTGAAGCTTTCTTT. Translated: CAIGGQNTEAFF.

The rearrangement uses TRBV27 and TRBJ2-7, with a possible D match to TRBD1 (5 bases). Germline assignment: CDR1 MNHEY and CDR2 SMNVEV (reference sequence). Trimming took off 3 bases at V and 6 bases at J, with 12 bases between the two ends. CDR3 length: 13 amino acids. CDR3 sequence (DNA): TGTGCCAGCAGTTTGAGACAGCTCTCCGAGCAGTACTTC. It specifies CASSLRQLSEQYF.

CDR3 amino acids: CASSSSGIPYGYTF. In DNA, the CDR3 is TGTGCCAGCAGTTCCAGTGGGATCCCTTATGGCTACACCTTC. This chain links TRBV7-9 with TRBJ1-2; D is ambiguous. The V gene lost 6 bases and the J gene lost 5 bases, with 16 bases spanning the gap. The CDR3 length is 14 residues. Germline CDR1 SEHNR, CDR2 FQNEAQ (reference sequence).

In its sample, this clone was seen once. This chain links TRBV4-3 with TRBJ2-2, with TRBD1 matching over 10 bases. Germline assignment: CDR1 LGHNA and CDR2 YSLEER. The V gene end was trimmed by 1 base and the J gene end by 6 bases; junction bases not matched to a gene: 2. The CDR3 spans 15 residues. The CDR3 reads CASSQGTGGPGELFF. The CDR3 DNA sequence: TGCGCCAGCAGCCAAGGGACAGGGGGACCCGGGGAGCTGTTTTTT.

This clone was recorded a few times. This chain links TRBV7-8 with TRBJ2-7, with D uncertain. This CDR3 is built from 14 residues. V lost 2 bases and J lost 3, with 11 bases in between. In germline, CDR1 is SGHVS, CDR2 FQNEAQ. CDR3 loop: CASSLFQAIYEQYF. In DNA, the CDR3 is TGTGCCAGCAGCTTATTTCAGGCCATCTACGAGCAGTACTTC.

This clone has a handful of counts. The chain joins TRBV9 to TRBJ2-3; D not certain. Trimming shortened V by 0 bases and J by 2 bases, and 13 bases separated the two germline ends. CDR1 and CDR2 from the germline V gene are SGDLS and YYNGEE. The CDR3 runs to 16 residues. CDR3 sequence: CASSVAGSRNTDTQYF. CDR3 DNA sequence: TGTGCCAGCAGCGTAGCTGGCTCGCGGAACACAGATACGCAGTATTTT.

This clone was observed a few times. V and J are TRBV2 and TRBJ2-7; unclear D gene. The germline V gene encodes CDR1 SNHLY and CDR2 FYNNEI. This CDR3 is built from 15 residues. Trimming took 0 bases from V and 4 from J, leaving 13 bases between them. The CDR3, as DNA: TGTGCCAGCAGTGAAGCGTCCATTAGCCAATACGAGCAGTACTTC. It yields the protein CASSEASISQYEQYF.

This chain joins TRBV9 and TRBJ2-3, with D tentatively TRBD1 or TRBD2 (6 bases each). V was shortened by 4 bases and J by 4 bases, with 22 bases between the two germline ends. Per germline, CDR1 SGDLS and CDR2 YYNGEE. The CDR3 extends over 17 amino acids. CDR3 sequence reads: CASSPGVGGLHADTQYF. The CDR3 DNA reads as TGTGCCAGCAGCCCGGGGGTGGGGGGCTTGCACGCAGATACGCAGTATTTT.

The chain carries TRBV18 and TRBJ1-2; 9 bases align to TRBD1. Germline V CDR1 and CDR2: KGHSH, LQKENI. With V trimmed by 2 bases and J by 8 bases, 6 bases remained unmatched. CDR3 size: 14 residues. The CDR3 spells CASSPGQGIGGYTF. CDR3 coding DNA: TGTGCCAGCTCACCAGGACAGGGGATTGGGGGCTACACCTTC.

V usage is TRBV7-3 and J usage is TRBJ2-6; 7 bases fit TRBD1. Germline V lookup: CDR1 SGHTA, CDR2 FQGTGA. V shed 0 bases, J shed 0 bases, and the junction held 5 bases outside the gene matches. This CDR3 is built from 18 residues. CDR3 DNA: TGTGCCAGCAGCTTAACAGGGGGCGCGGGCTCTGGGGCCAACGTCCTGACTTTC. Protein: CASSLTGGAGSGANVLTF.

CDR3 region: CSGRQNTEAFF. The DNA for the CDR3 is TGCAGCGGTCGACAGAACACTGAAGCTTTCTTT. The genes are TRBV29-1 and TRBJ1-1, with D unresolved. CDR3 length equals 11 residues. V dropped 7 bases and J dropped 1 base, with 7 bases sitting between them. Germline V gene sequence: CDR1 SQVTM, CDR2 ANQGSEA.

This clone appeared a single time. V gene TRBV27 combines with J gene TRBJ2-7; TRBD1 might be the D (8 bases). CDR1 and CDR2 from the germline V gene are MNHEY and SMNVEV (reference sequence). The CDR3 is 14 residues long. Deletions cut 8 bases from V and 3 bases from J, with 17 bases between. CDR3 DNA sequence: TGTGCCAGCTCGAACAGGGGGGGCTACTACGAGCAGTACTTC. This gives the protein CASSNRGGYYEQYF.

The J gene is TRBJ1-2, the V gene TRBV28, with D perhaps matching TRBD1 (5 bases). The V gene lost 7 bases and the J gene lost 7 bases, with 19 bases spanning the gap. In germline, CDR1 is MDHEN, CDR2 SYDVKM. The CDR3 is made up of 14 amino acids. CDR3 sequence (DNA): TGTGCCAGCAACCGGGGGAGTGGGTTGCGTGGCTACACCTTC. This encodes CASNRGSGLRGYTF.

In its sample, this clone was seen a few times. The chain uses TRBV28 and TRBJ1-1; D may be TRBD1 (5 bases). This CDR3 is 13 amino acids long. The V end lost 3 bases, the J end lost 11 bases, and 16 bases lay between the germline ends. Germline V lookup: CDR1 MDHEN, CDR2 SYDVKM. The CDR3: CASSLGESGRAFF. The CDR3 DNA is TGTGCCAGCAGTTTGGGAGAGTCAGGGCGGGCTTTCTTT.

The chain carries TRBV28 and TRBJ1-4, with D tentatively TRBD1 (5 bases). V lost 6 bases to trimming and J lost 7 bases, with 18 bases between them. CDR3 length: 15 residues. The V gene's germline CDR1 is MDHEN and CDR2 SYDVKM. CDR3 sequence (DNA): TGTGCCAGCAGGTTAAATGGGGGGACGGGTGAAAAACTGTTTTTT. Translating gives CASRLNGGTGEKLFF.

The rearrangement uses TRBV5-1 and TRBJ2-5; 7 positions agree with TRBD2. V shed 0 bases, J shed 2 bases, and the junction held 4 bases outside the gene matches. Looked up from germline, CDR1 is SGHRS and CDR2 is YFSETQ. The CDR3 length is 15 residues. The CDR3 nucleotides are TGCGCCAGCAGCTTGGGGGGGGGTTCACAAGAGACCCAGTACTTC. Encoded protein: CASSLGGGSQETQYF.

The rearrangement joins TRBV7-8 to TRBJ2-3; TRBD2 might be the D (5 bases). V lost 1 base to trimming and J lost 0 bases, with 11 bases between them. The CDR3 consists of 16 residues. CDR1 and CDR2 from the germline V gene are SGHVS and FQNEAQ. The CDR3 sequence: CASSLERRLSTDTQYF. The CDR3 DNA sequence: TGTGCCAGCAGCTTAGAGCGGCGGTTGAGCACAGATACGCAGTATTTT.

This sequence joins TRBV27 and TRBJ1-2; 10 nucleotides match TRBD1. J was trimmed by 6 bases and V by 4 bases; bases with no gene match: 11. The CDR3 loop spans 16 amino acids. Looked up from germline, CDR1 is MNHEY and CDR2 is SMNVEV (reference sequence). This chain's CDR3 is CASSSLTGGASNGYTF. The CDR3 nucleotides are TGTGCCAGCAGTTCCTTGACAGGGGGCGCAAGTAATGGCTACACCTTC.

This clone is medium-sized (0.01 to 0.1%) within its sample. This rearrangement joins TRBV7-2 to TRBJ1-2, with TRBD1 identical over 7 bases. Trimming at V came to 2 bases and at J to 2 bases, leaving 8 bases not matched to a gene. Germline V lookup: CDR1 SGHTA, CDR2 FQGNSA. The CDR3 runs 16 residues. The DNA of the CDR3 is TGTGCCAGCAGCTTAATCAATTGGGACAGCAACTATGGCTACACCTTC. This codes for CASSLINWDSNYGYTF.

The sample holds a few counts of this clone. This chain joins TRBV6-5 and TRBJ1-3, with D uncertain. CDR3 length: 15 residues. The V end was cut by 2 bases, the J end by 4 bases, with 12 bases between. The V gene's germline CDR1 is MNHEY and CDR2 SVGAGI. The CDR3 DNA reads TGTGCCAGCAGTTACAAGGCCCCAGACGGAAACACCATATATTTT. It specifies CASSYKAPDGNTIYF.

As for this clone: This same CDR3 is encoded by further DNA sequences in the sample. The CDR3 protein is CASSRTDTEAFF. The CDR3, as DNA: TGTGCCAGCTCACGCACGGACACTGAAGCTTTCTTT. The gene calls are TRBV18 and TRBJ1-1; D unresolved. Germline assignment: CDR1 KGHSH and CDR2 LQKENI. V dropped 4 bases and J dropped 3 bases, with 6 bases sitting between them. The CDR3 has 12 residues.

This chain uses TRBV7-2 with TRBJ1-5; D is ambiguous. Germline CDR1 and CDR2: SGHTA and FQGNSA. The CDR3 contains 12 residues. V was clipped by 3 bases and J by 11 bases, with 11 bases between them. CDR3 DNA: TGTGCCAGCAGCTTGGGAGGCCGGACCCAGCATTTT. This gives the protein CASSLGGRTQHF. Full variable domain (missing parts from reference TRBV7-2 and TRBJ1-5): GAGVSQSPSNKVTEKGKDVELRCDPISGHTALYWYRQSLGQGLEFLIYFQGNSAPDKSGLPSDRFSAERTGGSVSTLTIQRTQQEDSAVYLCASSLGGRTQHFGDGTRLSIL.

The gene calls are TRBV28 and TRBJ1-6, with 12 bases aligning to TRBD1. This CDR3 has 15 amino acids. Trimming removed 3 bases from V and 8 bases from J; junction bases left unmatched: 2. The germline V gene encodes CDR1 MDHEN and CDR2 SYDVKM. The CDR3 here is CASSLGQGAYSPLHF. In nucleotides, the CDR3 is TGTGCCAGCAGTTTGGGACAGGGGGCGTATTCACCCCTCCACTTT.